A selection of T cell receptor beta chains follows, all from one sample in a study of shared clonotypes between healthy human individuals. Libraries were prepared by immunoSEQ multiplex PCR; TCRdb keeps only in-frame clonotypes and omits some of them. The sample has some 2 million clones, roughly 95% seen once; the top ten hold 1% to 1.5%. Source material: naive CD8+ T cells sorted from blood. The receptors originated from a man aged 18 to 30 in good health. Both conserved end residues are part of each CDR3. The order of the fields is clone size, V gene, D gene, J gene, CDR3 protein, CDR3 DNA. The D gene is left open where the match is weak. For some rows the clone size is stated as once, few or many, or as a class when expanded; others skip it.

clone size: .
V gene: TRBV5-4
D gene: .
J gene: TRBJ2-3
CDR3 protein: CASSSIDYADTQYF
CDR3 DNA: TGTGCCAGCAGCTCAATAGATTACGCAGATACGCAGTATTTT

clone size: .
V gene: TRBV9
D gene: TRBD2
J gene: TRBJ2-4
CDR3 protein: CASSVDPGTSGRDIQYF
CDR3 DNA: TGTGCCAGCAGCGTCGATCCCGGGACTAGCGGACGAGACATTCAGTACTTC

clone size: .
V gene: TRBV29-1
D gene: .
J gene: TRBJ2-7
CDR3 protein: CSVEVAGEQYF
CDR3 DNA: TGCAGCGTTGAGGTTGCGGGAGAGCAGTACTTC

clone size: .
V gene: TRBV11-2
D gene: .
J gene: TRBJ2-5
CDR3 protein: CASSPLQGIETQYF
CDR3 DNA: TGTGCCAGCAGCCCATTACAGGGAATAGAGACCCAGTACTTC

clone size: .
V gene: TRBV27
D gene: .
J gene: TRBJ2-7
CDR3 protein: CASSFGGEYEQYF
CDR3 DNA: TGTGCCAGCAGTTTTGGTGGGGAGTACGAGCAGTACTTC

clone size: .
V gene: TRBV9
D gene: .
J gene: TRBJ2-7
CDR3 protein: CASSVAGASSYEQYF
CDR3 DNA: TGTGCCAGCAGCGTAGCAGGGGCGAGCTCCTACGAGCAGTACTTC

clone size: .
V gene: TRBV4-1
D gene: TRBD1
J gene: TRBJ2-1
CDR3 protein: CASSQGDRGNEQFF
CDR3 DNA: TGCGCCAGCAGCCAAGGGGACAGGGGGAATGAGCAGTTCTTC

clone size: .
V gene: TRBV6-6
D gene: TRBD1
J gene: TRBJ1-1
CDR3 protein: CASSAGQGEAFF
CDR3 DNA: TGTGCCAGCAGCGCCGGACAGGGGGAAGCTTTCTTT

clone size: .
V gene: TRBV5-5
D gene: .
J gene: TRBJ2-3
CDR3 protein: CASSASANTDTQYF
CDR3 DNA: TGTGCCAGCAGCGCGTCTGCCAACACAGATACGCAGTATTTT

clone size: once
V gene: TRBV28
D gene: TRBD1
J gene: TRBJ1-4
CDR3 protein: CASTLQGVGEKLFF
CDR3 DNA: TGTGCCAGCACCTTACAGGGGGTTGGGGAAAAACTGTTTTTT

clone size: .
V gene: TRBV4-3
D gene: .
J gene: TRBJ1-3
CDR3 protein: CASSQDLMGSGNTIYF
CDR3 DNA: TGCGCCAGCAGCCAAGATCTGATGGGCTCTGGAAACACCATATATTTT

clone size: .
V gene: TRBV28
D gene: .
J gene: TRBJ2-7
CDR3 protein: CASSYAVGVAYEQYF
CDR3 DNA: TGTGCCAGCAGTTACGCGGTCGGGGTCGCCTACGAGCAGTACTTC

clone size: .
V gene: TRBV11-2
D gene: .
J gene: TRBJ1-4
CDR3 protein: CASSLDAGATNEKLFF
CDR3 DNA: TGTGCCAGCAGCTTAGACGCAGGGGCAACTAATGAAAAACTGTTTTTT

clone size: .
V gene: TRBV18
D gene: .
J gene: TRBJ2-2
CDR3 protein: CASAPVGPGTGELFF
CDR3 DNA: TGTGCCAGCGCCCCAGTGGGGCCGGGCACCGGGGAGCTGTTTTTT

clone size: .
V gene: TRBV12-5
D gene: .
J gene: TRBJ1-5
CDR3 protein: CASGLDNQPQHF
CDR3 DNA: TGTGCTAGTGGTTTAGACAATCAGCCCCAGCATTTT

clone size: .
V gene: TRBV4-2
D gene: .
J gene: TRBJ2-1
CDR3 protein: CASSQVSGVSYNEQFF
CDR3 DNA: TGTGCCAGCAGCCAAGTTTCCGGGGTGTCCTACAATGAGCAGTTCTTC

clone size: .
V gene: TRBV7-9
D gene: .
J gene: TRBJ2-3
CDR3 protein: CASSLVGSVDTQYF
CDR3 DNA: TGTGCCAGCAGCTTAGTGGGTTCGGTGGATACGCAGTATTTT

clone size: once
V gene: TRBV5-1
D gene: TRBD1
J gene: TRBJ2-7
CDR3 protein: CASSLTQGSYEQYF
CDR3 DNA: TGCGCCAGCAGCTTGACACAGGGGTCCTACGAGCAGTACTTC

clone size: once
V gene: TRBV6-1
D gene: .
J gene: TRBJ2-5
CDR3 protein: CASSEGHVGPQETQYF
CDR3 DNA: TGTGCCAGCAGTGAAGGCCACGTGGGGCCTCAAGAGACCCAGTACTTC

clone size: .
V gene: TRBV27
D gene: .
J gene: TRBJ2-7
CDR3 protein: CASSLGSTYEQYF
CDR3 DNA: TGTGCCAGCAGTTTAGGGTCTACCTACGAGCAGTACTTC

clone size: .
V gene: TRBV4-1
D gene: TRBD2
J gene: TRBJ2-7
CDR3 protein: CASSQAGTSGLGEQYF
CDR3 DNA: TGCGCCAGCAGCCAGGCCGGGACTAGCGGTCTGGGGGAGCAGTACTTC

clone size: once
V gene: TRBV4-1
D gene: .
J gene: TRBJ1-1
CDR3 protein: CASSQEGGYPTEAFF
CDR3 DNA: TGCGCCAGCAGCCAAGAAGGGGGGTATCCCACTGAAGCTTTCTTT

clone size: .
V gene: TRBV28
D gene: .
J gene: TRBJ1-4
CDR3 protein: CASSLKGKLFF
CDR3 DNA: TGTGCCAGCAGTTTAAAGGGAAAACTGTTTTTT

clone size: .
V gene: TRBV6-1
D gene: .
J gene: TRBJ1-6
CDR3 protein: CASSEAAGSGSPLHF
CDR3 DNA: TGTGCCAGCAGTGAAGCGGCGGGGTCCGGTTCACCCCTCCACTTT

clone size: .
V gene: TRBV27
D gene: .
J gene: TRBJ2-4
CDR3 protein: CASGPGGNKNIQYF
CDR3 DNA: TGTGCCAGCGGCCCCGGCGGTAACAAAAACATTCAGTACTTC

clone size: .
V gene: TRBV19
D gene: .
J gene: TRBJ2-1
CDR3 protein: CASDWGVGGEQFF
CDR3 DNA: TGTGCCAGTGATTGGGGGGTCGGGGGTGAGCAGTTCTTC

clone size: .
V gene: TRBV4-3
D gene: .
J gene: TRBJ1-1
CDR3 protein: CASSPHFRDTEAFF
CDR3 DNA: TGCGCCAGCAGCCCGCATTTCAGGGATACTGAAGCTTTCTTT

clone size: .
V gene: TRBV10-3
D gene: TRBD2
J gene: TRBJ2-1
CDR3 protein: CASTGTSGSLRGNEQFF
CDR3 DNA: TGTGCCTCTACCGGGACTAGCGGGAGCCTGCGGGGCAATGAGCAGTTCTTC

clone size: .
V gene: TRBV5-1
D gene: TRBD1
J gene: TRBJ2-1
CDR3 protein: CATQGDPSSYNEQFF
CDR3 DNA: TGCGCCACCCAGGGGGATCCGAGCTCCTACAATGAGCAGTTCTTC

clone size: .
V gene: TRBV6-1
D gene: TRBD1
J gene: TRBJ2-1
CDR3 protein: CASSRRDRVYNEQFF
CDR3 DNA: TGTGCCAGCAGTCGGCGGGACAGGGTATACAATGAGCAGTTCTTC

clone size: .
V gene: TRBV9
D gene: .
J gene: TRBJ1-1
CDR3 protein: CASSEEPDALAEAFF
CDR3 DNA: TGTGCCAGCAGCGAGGAACCGGACGCACTTGCGGAAGCTTTCTTT

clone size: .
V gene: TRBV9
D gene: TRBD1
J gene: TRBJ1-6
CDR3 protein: CASSVGTGYNSPLHF
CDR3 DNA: TGTGCCAGCAGCGTGGGGACAGGCTATAATTCACCCCTCCACTTT

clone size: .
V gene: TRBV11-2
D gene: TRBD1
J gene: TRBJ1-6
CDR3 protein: CASSLGQGAPLHF
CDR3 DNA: TGTGCCAGCAGCCTGGGACAGGGGGCACCCCTCCACTTT

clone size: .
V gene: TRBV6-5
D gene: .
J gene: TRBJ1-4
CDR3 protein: CASSYSWQGSEKLFF
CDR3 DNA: TGTGCCAGCAGTTACTCGTGGCAGGGGAGTGAAAAACTGTTTTTT